The clone carrying this T cell receptor beta chain was observed a handful of times. Its antigen is as yet unknown. The sample originates from a study of early T cells in non-severe SARS-CoV-2 infection. As for the study in general: Chains were not paired, and sequencing was done on bulk RNA from unsorted whole blood.

Unique molecular identifiers (one per individual cDNA molecule) were attached. One entry per CDR3 protein results from TCRdb running MiXCR on the 5' RACE reads. The data contain about 33,000 distinct CDR3 sequences, around 5.7% of them singletons. Study-wide points: Matches to VDJdb favored anti-spike CD8 responses and missed private and CD4 specificities.

The CDR3 has 16 amino acids. CDR1 SQVTM and CDR2 ANQGSEA come from the germline V gene. The J segment lost 2 bases and the V segment lost 5 bases, leaving 6 bases of the junction unmatched. The TCR was taken from an adult who was a healthcare worker with PCR-confirmed SARS-CoV-2 infection or an uninfected control (not recorded which). Sequencing input: whole blood. The chain carries TRBV29-1 and TRBJ2-3; 14 bases agree with TRBD2. The chain's CDR3 is CSVSGTSGRITDTQYF. Here the CDR3 DNA reads TGCAGCGTTTCCGGGACTAGCGGGAGAATCACAGATACGCAGTATTTT.